The 17 T cell receptor beta chains listed next were all sequenced from one sample in a study of blood T cell repertoires in COVID-19. TCRdb's copy holds only in-frame clones and misses some; the assay was immunoSEQ multiplex PCR. The data show roughly 280,000 clones, 70% to 90% seen once. The sequenced sample consisted of peripheral blood. All receptors derive from a woman in her seventies with acute or convalescent COVID-19.

The rearrangement uses TRBV7-9 and TRBJ1-3; TRBD1 might be the D (6 bases). This CDR3 comprises 14 residues. V was trimmed by 5 bases and J by 6 bases, leaving 14 bases between them. Germline values: CDR1 SEHNR, CDR2 FQNEAQ (reference sequence). The CDR3: CASSPYRAENTIYF. The CDR3, as DNA: TGTGCCAGCAGCCCCTACAGGGCGGAAAACACCATATATTTT.

The genes are TRBV7-2 and TRBJ1-2; D not resolved. V dropped 4 bases and J dropped 8 bases, with 11 bases sitting between them. This CDR3 contains 12 residues. Germline CDR1 is SGHTA and CDR2 is FQGNSA. The CDR3 sequence: CASSSQALGYTF. CDR3 bases: TGTGCCAGCAGCTCTCAGGCCCTGGGCTACACCTTC.

This clone was observed a few times. One end of the junction varies from germline; a read error may be responsible. The rearrangement joins TRBV7-9 to TRBJ1-3, with D maybe TRBD1 (6 bases). The CDR3 extends over 11 amino acids. CDR1 SEHNR and CDR2 FQNEAQ come from the germline V gene (reference sequence). The CDR3 spells CAAEGVNTIYF. The CDR3 DNA reads as TGCGCCGCAGAGGGGGTAAACACCATATATTTT.

This clone was seen just once. V is TRBV3-1 (or the pseudogene TRBV3-2) and J is TRBJ1-1, with D uncertain. V was shortened by 1 base and J by 3 bases, with 6 bases between the two germline ends. Per germline, CDR1 LGHDT and CDR2 YNNKEL (reference sequence). The CDR3 consists of 13 residues. CDR3 sequence reads: CASSQGPYTEAFF. The CDR3, as DNA: TGTGCCAGCAGCCAAGGTCCTTACACTGAAGCTTTCTTT.

In this sample, this clone turned up once. The chain carries TRBV20-1 and TRBJ1-5; D unresolved. The CDR3 loop spans 14 amino acids. The V gene lost 3 bases and the J gene lost 5 bases, with 14 bases spanning the gap. CDR1 and CDR2 from the germline V gene are DFQATT and SNEGSKA (reference sequence). The CDR3 nucleotides read TGCAGTGCTAGTAGAGGGCTCTTAGATCAGCCCCAGCATTTT. It specifies CSASRGLLDQPQHF.

The chain uses TRBV5-1 and TRBJ1-6, with D perhaps TRBD1 (5 bases). CDR1 SGHRS and CDR2 YFSETQ come from the germline V gene. Trimming pared 2 bases from V and 6 bases from J, leaving 15 bases between. CDR3 length: 16 amino acids. CDR3 residues: CASSLGAAGLNSPLHF. The CDR3 nucleotides are TGCGCCAGCAGCTTAGGGGCGGCGGGACTTAATTCACCCCTCCACTTT.

The V gene is TRBV4-1, the J gene TRBJ2-5; the match to TRBD2 covers 12 bases. CDR1 is MGHRA and CDR2 is YSYEKL in the germline V gene. This CDR3 contains 15 residues. J lost 5 bases, V lost 4 bases, and 5 bases had no gene match. For the CDR3, the DNA is TGCGCCAGCAGCCCTCCTAGCGGGGGGGTGGAGACCCAGTACTTC. Translation gives CASSPPSGGVETQYF.

The chain couples TRBV6-1 to TRBJ1-2, with a tentative D call TRBD1 (5 bases). The CDR3 length is 16 residues. Between the trimmed V and J ends, which lost 3 bases and 0 bases, there was a span of 14 bases. Germline loops: CDR1 MNHNS, CDR2 SASEGT. Here the CDR3 reads CASSDAGRGANYGYTF. CDR3 in DNA: TGTGCCAGCAGTGATGCGGGGAGGGGAGCTAACTATGGCTACACCTTC.

The chain recombines TRBV19 with TRBJ1-4; D is uncertain. The germline V gene has CDR1 LNHDA and CDR2 SQIVND (reference sequence). The CDR3 length is 14 residues. The ends were cut back, 2 bases at V and 0 bases at J, with 4 bases in the middle. CDR3 coding DNA: TGTGCCAGTAGTATACGTTCAACTAATGAAAAACTGTTTTTT. Its protein product is CASSIRSTNEKLFF.

This sequence joins TRBV7-9 and TRBJ1-2; 12 nucleotides agree with TRBD1. The junction had 12 bases not matched to a gene; V was cut back by 6 bases and J by 7 bases. In germline, CDR1 is SEHNR, CDR2 FQNEAQ (reference sequence). CDR3 size: 16 residues. CDR3 residues: CASSLSGTGGEGGYTF. In nucleotides, the CDR3 is TGTGCCAGCAGTCTCTCCGGGACAGGGGGCGAGGGTGGCTACACCTTC.

This chain uses TRBV5-6 with TRBJ1-4; weak D call: TRBD1 (5 bases). V was shortened by 0 bases and J by 7 bases, with 19 bases between the two germline ends. The CDR3 extends over 17 amino acids. Germline loops: CDR1 SGHDT, CDR2 YYEEEE. The CDR3 loop reads CASSLAGRGPPREKLFF. CDR3 coding DNA: TGTGCCAGCAGCTTGGCGGGGAGGGGACCTCCCCGTGAAAAACTGTTTTTT. Drawing the rest from reference TRBV5-6 and TRBJ1-4, the complete variable domain is DAGVTQSPTHLIKTRGQQVTLRCSPKSGHDTVSWYQQALGQGPQFIFQYYEEEERQRGNFPDRFSGHQFPNYSSELNVNALLLGDSALYLCASSLAGRGPPREKLFFGSGTQLSVL.

The chain recombines TRBV6-2 or TRBV6-3 with TRBJ2-1; the D gene is possibly TRBD2 (6 bases). Germline lookup yields CDR1 MNHEY and CDR2 SVGEGT. CDR3 size: 15 residues. Trimming took 3 bases from V and 1 from J, leaving 10 bases between them. The CDR3 spells CASSYSRGSYNEQFF. CDR3 nucleotide sequence: TGTGCCAGCAGTTATAGTCGGGGGTCCTACAATGAGCAGTTCTTC.

CDR3 loop: CASTIGGTIYGYTF. The DNA of the CDR3 is TGTGCCAGCACCATCGGAGGAACTATCTATGGCTACACCTTC. V gene TRBV5-5 combines with J gene TRBJ1-2; D call uncertain. V lost 6 bases and J lost 4, with 16 bases in between. The germline V gene encodes CDR1 SGHKS and CDR2 YYEKEE (reference sequence). This CDR3 is 14 amino acids long.

The rearrangement links TRBV9 to TRBJ2-1; 7 nucleotides agree with TRBD2. The germline V gene encodes CDR1 SGDLS and CDR2 YYNGEE. The CDR3 covers 15 residues. V was clipped by 4 bases and J by 2 bases; unmatched bases: 6. The CDR3 spells CASSPRGTTYNEQFF. The CDR3 DNA reads TGTGCCAGCAGCCCTCGGGGGACTACCTACAATGAGCAGTTCTTC. Full variable domain (rest looked up from reference TRBV9 and TRBJ2-1): DSGVTQTPKHLITATGQRVTLRCSPRSGDLSVYWYQQSLDQGLQFLIQYYNGEERAKGNILERFSAQQFPDLHSELNLSSLELGDSALYFCASSPRGTTYNEQFFGPGTRLTVL.

The chain employs TRBV7-9 and TRBJ1-2; TRBD1 matches 8 bases. CDR3 size: 13 residues. Germline values: CDR1 SEHNR, CDR2 FQNEAQ (reference sequence). V was clipped by 5 bases and J by 6 bases; unmatched bases: 5. Written as DNA, the CDR3 is TGTGCCAGCAGCCTAGACAGGGGAGATGGCTACACCTTC. Translation: CASSLDRGDGYTF.

This chain connects TRBV5-4 to TRBJ2-5; D is possibly TRBD1 (6 bases). Trimming shortened V by 1 base and J by 2 bases, and 12 bases separated the two germline ends. Per germline, CDR1 SGHNT and CDR2 YYREEE (reference sequence). This CDR3 is built from 15 residues. The CDR3 region is CASSLQGQGQETQYF. DNA of the CDR3: TGTGCCAGCAGCTTGCAGGGGCAGGGACAAGAGACCCAGTACTTC.

This chain joins TRBV2 and TRBJ2-2, with a possible D match to TRBD2 (7 bases). Per the germline V gene, CDR1 is SNHLY and CDR2 is FYNNEI. The CDR3 sequence is 16 residues long. V lost 0 bases and J 6 bases, leaving 14 bases between the germline ends. The CDR3 DNA sequence: TGTGCCAGCAGTGAAGCTGGCCAGGGGAGGGCCGGGGAGCTGTTTTTT. It yields the protein CASSEAGQGRAGELFF.